Each of the 5 T cell receptor beta chains below was sequenced from the same sample in a study of blood T cell repertoires in COVID-19 (dated by TCRdb to between 2020 and 2021). The library came from the immunoSEQ multiplex PCR assay. TCRdb mirrors the immuneACCESS table, restricted to in-frame sequences. Some clones are absent from its copies; in checked studies, under half trace to an unresolved V gene, and the reason for the others is unknown. The sample table holds roughly 300,000 clones, of which roughly 87% were seen once. Jointly, the top ten make up 0.9% to 1.2% of the sample. Material for sequencing was PBMCs or T cells enriched from blood (not recorded which). These receptors were obtained from a woman aged 25 to 39 who had recovered from COVID-19.

The chain is built from TRBV29-1 and TRBJ2-7; tentatively, D is TRBD1 (6 bases). The germline V and J ends were trimmed by 4 bases and 1 base, with 8 bases remaining between them. From germline, CDR1 is SQVTM and CDR2 ANQGSEA. CDR3 length: 12 residues. The DNA of the CDR3 is TGCAGCGTTGCAGGACAGTCCTACGAGCAGTACTTC. Translated, it gives CSVAGQSYEQYF.

The rearrangement uses TRBV9 and TRBJ1-2; TRBD1 matches at 8 bases. This CDR3 has 18 residues. J was trimmed by 8 bases and V by 1 base; bases with no gene match: 19. The germline V gene encodes CDR1 SGDLS and CDR2 YYNGEE. In DNA form, the CDR3 reads TGTGCCAGCAGCGTATCCTTCGCGACAGGGGCGTCCCCCGGAGGCTACACCTTC. Protein product: CASSVSFATGASPGGYTF.

The chain joins TRBV11-3 to TRBJ2-7; the D is unclear. The CDR3 is 14 amino acids. V lost 1 base and J lost 1, with 8 bases in between. Germline V gives CDR1 SGHNT, CDR2 YENEEA. CDR3 loop: CASSLGASSYEQYF. Here the CDR3 DNA reads TGTGCCAGCAGCTTAGGGGCATCGTCCTACGAGCAGTACTTC.

The chain carries TRBV6-6 and TRBJ1-3, with 7 positions matching TRBD1. Germline loops: CDR1 MNHNY, CDR2 SVGAGI (reference sequence). Trimming at V came to 8 bases and at J to 0 bases, leaving 7 bases not matched to a gene. This CDR3 is built from 15 residues. The CDR3 spells CASHPGGNSGNTIYF. The CDR3, as DNA: TGTGCCAGCCACCCAGGGGGAAACTCTGGAAACACCATATATTTT.

This chain joins TRBV6-1 and TRBJ1-6; TRBD1 matches 9 bases. Germline CDR1 reads MNHNS; CDR2 reads SASEGT. This CDR3 is built from 17 residues. J lost 2 bases, V lost 4 bases, and 6 bases had no gene match. DNA of the CDR3: TGTGCCAGCAGTGCGGGCCGGGACAGGGCCTATAATTCACCCCTCCACTTT. Translated: CASSAGRDRAYNSPLHF.